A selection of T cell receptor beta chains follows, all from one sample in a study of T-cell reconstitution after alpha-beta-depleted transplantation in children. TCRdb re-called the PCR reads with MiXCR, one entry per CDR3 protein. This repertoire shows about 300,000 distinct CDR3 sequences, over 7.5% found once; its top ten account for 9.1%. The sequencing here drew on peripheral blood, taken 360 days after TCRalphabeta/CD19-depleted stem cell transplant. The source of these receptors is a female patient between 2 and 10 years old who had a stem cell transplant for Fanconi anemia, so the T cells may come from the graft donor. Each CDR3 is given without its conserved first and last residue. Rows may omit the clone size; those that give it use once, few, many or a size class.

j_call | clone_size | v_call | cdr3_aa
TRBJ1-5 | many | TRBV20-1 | SAREWGGNQPQH
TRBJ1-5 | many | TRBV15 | ATSSVTGLFKPQH
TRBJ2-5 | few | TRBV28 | ASSPPGLAVVQETQY
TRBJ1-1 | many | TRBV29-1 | SAQGYTEAF
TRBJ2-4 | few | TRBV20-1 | SATSSGGVGKNIQY
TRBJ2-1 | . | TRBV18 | ASSRDPYNEQF
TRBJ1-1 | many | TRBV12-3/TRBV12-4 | ASSLLPYQAF
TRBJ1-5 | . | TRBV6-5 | ASSYSINSNQPQH
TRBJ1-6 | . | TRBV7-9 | ASSRQFTNSPLH
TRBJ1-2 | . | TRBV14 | ASSQVTYRGPETSYGYT